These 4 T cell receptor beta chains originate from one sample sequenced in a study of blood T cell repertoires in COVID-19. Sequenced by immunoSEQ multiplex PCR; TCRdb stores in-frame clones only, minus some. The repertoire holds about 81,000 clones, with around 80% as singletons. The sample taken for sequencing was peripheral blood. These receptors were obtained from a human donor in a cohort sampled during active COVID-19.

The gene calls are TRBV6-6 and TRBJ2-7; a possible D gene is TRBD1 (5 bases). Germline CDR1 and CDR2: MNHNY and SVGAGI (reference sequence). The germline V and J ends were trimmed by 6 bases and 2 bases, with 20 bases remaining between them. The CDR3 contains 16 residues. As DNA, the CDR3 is TGTGCCAGCAGGACTTCCCACAGGTCTAAAGCCTACGAGCAGTACTTC. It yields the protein CASRTSHRSKAYEQYF.

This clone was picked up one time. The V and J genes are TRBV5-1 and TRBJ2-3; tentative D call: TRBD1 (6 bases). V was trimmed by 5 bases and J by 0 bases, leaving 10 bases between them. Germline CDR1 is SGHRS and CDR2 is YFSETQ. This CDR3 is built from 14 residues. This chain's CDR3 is CASRTGISTDTQYF. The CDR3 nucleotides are TGCGCCAGCAGAACAGGGATTAGCACAGATACGCAGTATTTT.

In DNA form, the CDR3 reads TGCGCCAGCAGCCAAGATCTACAAGCGGGGGGCTCCTACGAGCAGTACTTC. This sequence encodes CASSQDLQAGGSYEQYF. The rearrangement links TRBV4-3 to TRBJ2-7, with TRBD2 identical over 9 bases. CDR1 and CDR2 from the germline V gene are LGHNA and YSLEER. V lost 0 bases to trimming and J lost 0 bases; unmatched junction nucleotides: 6. This CDR3 is built from 17 residues.

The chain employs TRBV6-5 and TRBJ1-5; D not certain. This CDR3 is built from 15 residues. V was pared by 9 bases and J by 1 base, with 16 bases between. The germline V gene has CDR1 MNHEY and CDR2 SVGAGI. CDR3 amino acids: CASGEAGSSNQPQHF. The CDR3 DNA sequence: TGTGCCAGTGGAGAGGCGGGATCGAGCAATCAGCCCCAGCATTTT.